This T cell receptor (beta chain) was documented in a study of cytomegalovirus exposure and HLA in healthy donors. J gave up 2 bases and V 4 bases, and 16 bases lay outside the gene matches. The CDR3 consists of 19 residues. Germline lookup yields CDR1 SEHNR and CDR2 FQNEAQ (reference sequence). Of note for this clone: Its cognate antigen is unknown.

Assay: immunoSEQ multiplex PCR; the TCRdb copy retains only in-frame clones and omits some. The table lists more than 300,000 clones, 86% of them singletons. Study outcomes and limitations: TCR clusters originating in the first cohort tended to co-occur in the 110 or so validation repertoires, according to a later analysis.

This clonotype originated in a woman younger than 35 in good health and CMV-seronegative. The gene calls are TRBV7-9 and TRBJ2-7, with TRBD2 matching 11 bases. The sequenced sample was PBMCs. The CDR3 loop reads CASSSSDYGLAGGTYEQYF. The CDR3 bases are TGTGCCAGCAGCTCATCGGATTACGGGCTAGCGGGAGGAACCTACGAGCAGTACTTC.